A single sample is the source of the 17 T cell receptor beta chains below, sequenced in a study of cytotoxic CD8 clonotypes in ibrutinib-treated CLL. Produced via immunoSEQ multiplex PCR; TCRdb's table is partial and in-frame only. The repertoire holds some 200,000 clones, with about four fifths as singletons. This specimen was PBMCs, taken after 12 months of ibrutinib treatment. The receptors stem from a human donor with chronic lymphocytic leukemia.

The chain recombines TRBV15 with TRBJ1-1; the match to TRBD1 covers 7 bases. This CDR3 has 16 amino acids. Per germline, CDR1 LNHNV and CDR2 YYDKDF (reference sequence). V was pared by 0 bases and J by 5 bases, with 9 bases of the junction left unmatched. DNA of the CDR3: TGTGCCACCAGCAGAGACCTAGGGGGCGCGGTGACTGAAGCTTTCTTT. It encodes CATSRDLGGAVTEAFF.

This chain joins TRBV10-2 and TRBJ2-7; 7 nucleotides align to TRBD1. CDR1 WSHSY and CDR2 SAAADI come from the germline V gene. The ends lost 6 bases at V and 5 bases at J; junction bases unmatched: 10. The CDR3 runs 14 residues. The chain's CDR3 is CASRGTALVHEQYF. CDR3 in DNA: TGCGCCAGCAGGGGGACAGCCCTGGTCCACGAGCAGTACTTC.

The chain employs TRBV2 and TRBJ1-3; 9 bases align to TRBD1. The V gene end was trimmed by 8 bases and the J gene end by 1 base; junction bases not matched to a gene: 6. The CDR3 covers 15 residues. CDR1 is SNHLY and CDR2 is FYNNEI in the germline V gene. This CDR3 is CASYGTGLSGNTIYF. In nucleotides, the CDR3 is TGTGCCAGCTACGGGACAGGGTTATCTGGAAACACCATATATTTT. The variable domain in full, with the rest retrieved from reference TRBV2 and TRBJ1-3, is EPEVTQTPSHQVTQMGQEVILRCVPISNHLYFYWYRQILGQKVEFLVSFYNNEISEKSEIFDDQFSVERPDGSNFTLKIRSTKLEDSAMYFCASYGTGLSGNTIYFGEGSWLTVV.

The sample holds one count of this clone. CDR3 region: CASSLAAGASSYEQYF. The DNA of the CDR3 is TGCGCCAGCAGCTTGGCCGCAGGGGCCTCCTCCTACGAGCAGTACTTC. This sequence joins TRBV5-1 and TRBJ2-7; D might be TRBD1 (6 bases). The V gene's germline CDR1 is SGHRS and CDR2 YFSETQ. The germline V and J ends were trimmed by 0 bases and 0 bases, with 13 bases remaining between them. This CDR3 has 16 amino acids.

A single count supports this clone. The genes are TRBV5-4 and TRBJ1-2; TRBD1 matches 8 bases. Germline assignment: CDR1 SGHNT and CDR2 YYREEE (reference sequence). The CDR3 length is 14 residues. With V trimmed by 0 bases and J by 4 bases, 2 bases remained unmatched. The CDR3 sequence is CASSLDRGTYGYTF. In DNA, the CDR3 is TGTGCCAGCAGCTTGGACAGGGGGACCTATGGCTACACCTTC.

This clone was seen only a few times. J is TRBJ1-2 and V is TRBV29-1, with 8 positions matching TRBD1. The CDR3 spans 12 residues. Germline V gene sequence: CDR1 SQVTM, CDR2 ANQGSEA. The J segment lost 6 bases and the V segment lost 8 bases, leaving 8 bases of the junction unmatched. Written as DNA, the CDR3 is TGCAGCTCTCTCGGACAGGGCGATGGCTACACCTTC. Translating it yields CSSLGQGDGYTF.

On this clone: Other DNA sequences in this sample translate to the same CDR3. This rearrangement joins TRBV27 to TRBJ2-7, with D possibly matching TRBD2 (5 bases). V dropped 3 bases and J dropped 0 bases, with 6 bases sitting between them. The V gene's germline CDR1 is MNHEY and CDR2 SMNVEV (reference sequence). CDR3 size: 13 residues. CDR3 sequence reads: CASSLAGSYEQYF. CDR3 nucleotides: TGTGCCAGCAGTTTGGCGGGCTCCTACGAGCAGTACTTC.

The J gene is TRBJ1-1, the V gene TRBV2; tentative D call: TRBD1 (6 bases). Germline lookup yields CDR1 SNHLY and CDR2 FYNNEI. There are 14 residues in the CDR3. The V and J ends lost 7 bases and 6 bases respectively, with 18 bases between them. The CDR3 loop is CASTPNRAAPEAFF. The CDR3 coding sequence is TGTGCCAGCACTCCAAACAGGGCCGCACCTGAAGCTTTCTTT.

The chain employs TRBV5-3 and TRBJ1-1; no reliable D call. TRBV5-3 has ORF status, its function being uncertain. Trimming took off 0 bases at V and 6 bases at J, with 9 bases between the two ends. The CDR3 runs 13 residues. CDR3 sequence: CARSLVYSAEAFF. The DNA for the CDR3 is TGTGCCAGAAGCTTGGTATATTCGGCTGAAGCTTTCTTT.

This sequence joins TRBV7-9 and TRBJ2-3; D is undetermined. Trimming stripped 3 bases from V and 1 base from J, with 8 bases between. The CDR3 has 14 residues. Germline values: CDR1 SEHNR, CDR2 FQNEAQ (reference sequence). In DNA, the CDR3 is TGTGCCAGCAGCTTCTTGGCAGGCACAGATACGCAGTATTTT. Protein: CASSFLAGTDTQYF.

The DNA for the CDR3 is TGTGCCAGCAGCCCCAGTGGGGGCTTCGAGCAGTACTTC. Its translation is CASSPSGGFEQYF. V is TRBV9 and J is TRBJ2-7, with TRBD1 as a possible D gene (6 bases). This CDR3 region has 13 residues. Germline V lookup: CDR1 SGDLS, CDR2 YYNGEE. V dropped 4 bases and J dropped 6 bases, with 14 bases sitting between them.

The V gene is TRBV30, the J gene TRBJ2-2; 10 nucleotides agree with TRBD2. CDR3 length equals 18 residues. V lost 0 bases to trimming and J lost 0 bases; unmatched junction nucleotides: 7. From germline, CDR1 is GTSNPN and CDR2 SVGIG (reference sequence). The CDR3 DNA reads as TGTGCCTGGAGTGTACTGAGGACTAGCGGATCGAACACCGGGGAGCTGTTTTTT. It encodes CAWSVLRTSGSNTGELFF.

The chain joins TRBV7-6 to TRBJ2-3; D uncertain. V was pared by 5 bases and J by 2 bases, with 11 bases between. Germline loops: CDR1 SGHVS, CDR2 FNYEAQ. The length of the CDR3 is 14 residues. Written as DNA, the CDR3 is TGTGCCAGCAGCCAAGGTCCCTACACAGATACGCAGTATTTT. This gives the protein CASSQGPYTDTQYF.

CDR3 in DNA: TGCGCCAGCAGCTTGGGGATGGCCACAGATACGCAGTATTTT. This codes for CASSLGMATDTQYF. This chain joins TRBV5-1 and TRBJ2-3; D is undetermined. CDR3 size: 14 residues. Trimming pared 0 bases from V and 2 bases from J, leaving 7 bases between. Germline loops: CDR1 SGHRS, CDR2 YFSETQ.

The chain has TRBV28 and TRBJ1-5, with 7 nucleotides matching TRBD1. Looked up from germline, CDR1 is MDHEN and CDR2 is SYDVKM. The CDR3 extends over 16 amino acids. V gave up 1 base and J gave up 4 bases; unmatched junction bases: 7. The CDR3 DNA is TGTGCCAGCAGTTTATTGGCGGGACAGCTAAATCAGCCCCAGCATTTT. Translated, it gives CASSLLAGQLNQPQHF.

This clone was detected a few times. The CDR3 DNA follows: TGTGCCAGCAGTGAGGGAGGGGGGTATTCATCTGGGGCCAACGTCCTGACTTTC. Translated, it gives CASSEGGGYSSGANVLTF. The rearrangement uses TRBV25-1 and TRBJ2-6; D is possibly TRBD2 (7 bases). The CDR3 has 18 amino acids. CDR1 is MGHDK and CDR2 is SYGVNS in the germline V gene. Trimming removed 3 bases from V and 1 base from J, with 16 bases in between.

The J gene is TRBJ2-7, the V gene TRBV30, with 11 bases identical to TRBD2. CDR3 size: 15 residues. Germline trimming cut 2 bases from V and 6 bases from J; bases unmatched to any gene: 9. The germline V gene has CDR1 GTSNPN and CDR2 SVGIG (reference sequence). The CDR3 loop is CAWSPLPGTSGEQYF. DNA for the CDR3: TGTGCCTGGAGTCCCCTTCCCGGGACTAGCGGCGAGCAGTACTTC.